The 22 T cell receptor beta chains reported below all come from one sample, sequenced in a study of T cells in localized non-small cell lung cancer. Method: immunoSEQ multiplex PCR; TCRdb's copy keeps in-frame clones and lacks some. In the table there are around 1,500 clones, around 25% of which are singletons. Material: lung tumor tissue, obtained before any cancer treatment. The source is a male donor at least 60 years old with stage I squamous cell lung carcinoma.

The rearrangement uses TRBV11-3 and TRBJ1-5; 7 nucleotides align to TRBD1. V lost 3 bases and J lost 6; bases outside the gene matches: 11. Per the germline V gene, CDR1 is SGHNT and CDR2 is YENEEA. The CDR3 covers 16 residues. The CDR3 here is CASSLGGGGEFQPQHF. CDR3 DNA: TGTGCCAGCAGCTTGGGGGGAGGGGGCGAGTTTCAGCCCCAGCATTTT.

The chain couples TRBV6-4 to TRBJ1-6; tentatively, D is TRBD1 (5 bases). Trimming removed 5 bases at V and 7 bases at J, with 15 bases between. CDR1 and CDR2 (germline): MRHNA, SNTAGT. This CDR3 has 15 amino acids. This CDR3 is CASSMSGGVNSPLHF. CDR3 bases: TGTGCCAGCAGTATGTCGGGGGGGGTCAATTCACCCCTCCACTTT.

The V gene is TRBV11-3, the J gene TRBJ2-3; possibly TRBD2 for D (5 bases). CDR1 SGHNT and CDR2 YENEEA come from the germline V gene. The V end lost 1 base, the J end lost 0 bases, and 11 bases lay between the germline ends. The CDR3 loop spans 16 amino acids. The CDR3 DNA reads TGTGCCAGCAGCTTAGTCGGCGGGTCTAGCACAGATACGCAGTATTTT. Residues: CASSLVGGSSTDTQYF.

V and J are TRBV7-2 and TRBJ1-1; D is unclear. CDR3 size: 13 residues. Germline loops: CDR1 SGHTA, CDR2 FQGNSA. With 4 bases removed from V and 0 bases from J, the gap between germline ends came to 6 bases. CDR3 coding DNA: TGTGCCAGCAGCTCCAGGTTGAACACTGAAGCTTTCTTT. Its translation: CASSSRLNTEAFF.

Comments on this clone: A junction boundary mismatches the germline segment, possibly from a read error. CDR3 nucleotide sequence: TGTGCCATCAGTCAGGCTCCCCACAATGAGCAGTTCTTC. Translation: CAISQAPHNEQFF. The V gene is TRBV6-8, the J gene TRBJ2-1; D not resolved. The CDR3 extends over 13 amino acids. Per germline, CDR1 MNHGY and CDR2 SAAAGT.

J is TRBJ2-4 and V is TRBV19, with D possibly being TRBD2 (5 bases). Germline CDR1 reads LNHDA; CDR2 reads SQIVND (reference sequence). The CDR3 covers 15 residues. V shed 1 base and J shed 7 bases, with 14 bases lying between them. Here the CDR3 reads CASSIGGPGGNIQYF. As DNA, the CDR3 is TGTGCCAGTAGTATAGGTGGCCCCGGCGGGAACATTCAGTACTTC. Using reference TRBV19 and TRBJ2-4 for the parts outside the CDR3, the full variable domain is DGGITQSPKYLFRKEGQNVTLSCEQNLNHDAMYWYRQDPGQGLRLIYYSQIVNDFQKGDIAEGYSVSREKKESFPLTVTSAQKNPTAFYLCASSIGGPGGNIQYFGAGTRLSVL.

This clone ranks as large (0.1 to 1%). The rearrangement joins TRBV6-8 to TRBJ2-7, with D perhaps matching TRBD1 or TRBD2 (6 bases each). CDR1 is MNHGY and CDR2 is SAAAGT in the germline V gene. V was shortened by 0 bases and J by 6 bases, with 12 bases between the two germline ends. The CDR3 totals 14 residues. This chain's CDR3 is CASSYSIQGGEQYF. The CDR3 DNA sequence: TGTGCCAGCAGTTACTCGATACAGGGAGGCGAGCAGTACTTC.

In this sample, this clone turned up a few times. The chain employs TRBV9 and TRBJ1-5; 8 bases line up with TRBD1. CDR3 length: 14 residues. With V trimmed by 5 bases and J by 9 bases, 10 bases remained unmatched. Germline CDR1 reads SGDLS; CDR2 reads YYNGEE. CDR3 in DNA: TGTGCCAGCAGTCTCCGGACAGGGAGGGGGCCCCAGCATTTT. Amino acid sequence: CASSLRTGRGPQHF.

CDR3 nucleotides: TGTGCCACCAGCAGAGAGACTCGGAAAGAGACCCAGTACTTC. This encodes CATSRETRKETQYF. The chain employs TRBV15 and TRBJ2-5; no clear D gene. From germline, CDR1 is LNHNV and CDR2 YYDKDF (reference sequence). CDR3 size: 14 residues. The V and J ends lost 0 bases and 3 bases respectively, with 8 bases between them.

The chain is built from TRBV18 and TRBJ1-5; TRBD1 matches at 9 bases. Germline lookup yields CDR1 KGHSH and CDR2 LQKENI. V gave up 5 bases and J gave up 5 bases; unmatched junction bases: 4. This CDR3 is 14 amino acids long. CDR3 DNA sequence: TGTGCCAGCTCATGGGACAGGGTCTATCAGCCCCAGCATTTT. This codes for CASSWDRVYQPQHF.

This clone was counted a few times. The CDR3 DNA reads as TGTGCCAGCAGAGCCGGGACAGGGGGCTTAGATACGCAGTATTTT. Its translation: CASRAGTGGLDTQYF. V gene TRBV6-8 combines with J gene TRBJ2-3; 12 nucleotides agree with TRBD1. This CDR3 is built from 15 residues. The germline CDR1 and CDR2 sequences are MNHGY and SAAAGT. V shed 6 bases, J shed 5 bases, and the junction held 6 bases outside the gene matches.

The chain employs TRBV18 and TRBJ1-2, with 9 bases lining up with TRBD1. CDR3 length: 14 residues. V shed 6 bases, J shed 4 bases, and the junction held 6 bases outside the gene matches. CDR1 KGHSH and CDR2 LQKENI come from the germline V gene. The CDR3: CASSPGQGLYGYTF. CDR3 DNA sequence: TGTGCCAGCTCGCCGGGACAGGGACTCTATGGCTACACCTTC.

V gene TRBV19 combines with J gene TRBJ2-1, with D maybe TRBD2 (6 bases). The germline V and J ends were trimmed by 6 bases and 4 bases, with 16 bases remaining between them. CDR3 size: 15 residues. Looked up from germline, CDR1 is LNHDA and CDR2 is SQIVND (reference sequence). In DNA, the CDR3 is TGTGCCAGTAGCTGGGACTTCCGTAATTACAATGAGCAGTTCTTC. Translation: CASSWDFRNYNEQFF.

This clone has only a few counts. This chain connects TRBV6-8 to TRBJ1-1; TRBD1 matches 7 bases. CDR1 is MNHGY, CDR2 SAAAGT, per germline. The V and J ends lost 4 bases and 6 bases, in that order; junction bases with no gene match: 8. The CDR3 runs 14 residues. CDR3 sequence reads: CASSSGQRPAEAFF. The CDR3 DNA is TGTGCCAGCAGTTCGGGACAGCGGCCAGCTGAAGCTTTCTTT.

This clone was seen a handful of times. The V and J genes are TRBV28 and TRBJ1-3; D perhaps matches TRBD1 (5 bases). From germline, CDR1 is MDHEN and CDR2 SYDVKM. This CDR3 is built from 18 residues. Trimming removed 2 bases from V and 1 base from J, with 18 bases in between. The CDR3 DNA sequence: TGTGCCAGCAGTTTAGGCCCCGCCGGGGGAAGGTCTGGAAACACCATATATTTT. Protein product: CASSLGPAGGRSGNTIYF.

The chain carries TRBV9 and TRBJ2-1; 10 bases are a match to TRBD2. The length of the CDR3 is 19 residues. V lost 0 bases to trimming and J lost 0 bases; unmatched junction nucleotides: 9. Germline lookup yields CDR1 SGDLS and CDR2 YYNGEE. This CDR3 is CASSVGSGRALSSYNEQFF. DNA of the CDR3: TGTGCCAGCAGCGTAGGCAGCGGGAGGGCCCTCAGCTCCTACAATGAGCAGTTCTTC. The variable domain in full, completed from reference TRBV9 and TRBJ2-1, reads DSGVTQTPKHLITATGQRVTLRCSPRSGDLSVYWYQQSLDQGLQFLIQYYNGEERAKGNILERFSAQQFPDLHSELNLSSLELGDSALYFCASSVGSGRALSSYNEQFFGPGTRLTVL.

There are a few counts of this clone. The chain has TRBV6-8 and TRBJ2-7; 10 bases fit TRBD2. The ends lost 6 bases at V and 1 base at J; junction bases unmatched: 6. This CDR3 is built from 15 residues. Per the germline V gene, CDR1 is MNHGY and CDR2 is SAAAGT. CDR3 nucleotides: TGTGCCAGCAGGAGGGGACTAGCGTTTTCCTACGAGCAGTACTTC. Protein: CASRRGLAFSYEQYF.

V and J are TRBV6-8 and TRBJ2-1, with 8 bases aligning to TRBD2. Germline V gives CDR1 MNHGY, CDR2 SAAAGT. V lost 5 bases to trimming and J lost 15 bases; unmatched junction nucleotides: 12. This CDR3 contains 13 residues. In DNA form, the CDR3 reads TGTGCCAGCAGTCAACCAGAGGGACTAGTGTGGTTCTTC. Its translation is CASSQPEGLVWFF.

This chain connects TRBV6-1 to TRBJ2-7; possible D gene TRBD1, 6 bases. The CDR3 has 14 residues. The germline V gene encodes CDR1 MNHNS and CDR2 SASEGT. V was pared by 1 base and J by 2 bases, with 9 bases between. CDR3 residues: CASSEVQGPYEQYF. The CDR3 region has the DNA TGTGCCAGCAGTGAAGTTCAGGGGCCCTACGAGCAGTACTTC.

The chain recombines TRBV19 with TRBJ1-2; 9 nucleotides agree with TRBD1. CDR1 is LNHDA and CDR2 is SQIVND in the germline V gene (reference sequence). V was pared by 5 bases and J by 8 bases, with 18 bases of the junction left unmatched. The CDR3 spans 17 residues. This CDR3 is CASSSGTGRLISLGYTF. The CDR3 DNA reads as TGTGCCAGTAGTTCCGGGACAGGGAGACTCATATCTTTGGGCTACACCTTC.

In this sample, this clone turned up once. One end of the junction fails to match germline, which may point to a read error. CDR3 region: CASTLAGKNTEAFF. CDR3 nucleotide sequence: TGCGCCAGCACCTTGGCGGGGAAGAACACTGAAGCTTTCTTT. This chain connects TRBV5-1 to TRBJ1-1; D gene uncertain. The germline CDR1 and CDR2 sequences are SGHRS and YFSETQ. This CDR3 contains 14 residues. Full variable domain (rest looked up from reference TRBV5-1 and TRBJ1-1): KAGVTQTPRYLIKTRGQQVTLSCSPISGHRSVSWYQQTPGQGLQFLFEYFSETQRNKGNFPGRFSGRQFSNSRSEMNVSTLELGDSALYLCASTLAGKNTEAFFGQGTRLTVV.

The chain joins TRBV19 to TRBJ2-2; D remains unclear. Trimming removed 7 bases from V and 0 bases from J, with 12 bases in between. This CDR3 has 15 amino acids. The germline V gene has CDR1 LNHDA and CDR2 SQIVND (reference sequence). CDR3 amino acids: CASTGQFANTGELFF. DNA for the CDR3: TGTGCCAGTACCGGTCAGTTCGCGAACACCGGGGAGCTGTTTTTT. Together with reference TRBV19 and TRBJ2-2, the CDR3 gives the full variable domain: DGGITQSPKYLFRKEGQNVTLSCEQNLNHDAMYWYRQDPGQGLRLIYYSQIVNDFQKGDIAEGYSVSREKKESFPLTVTSAQKNPTAFYLCASTGQFANTGELFFGEGSRLTVL.